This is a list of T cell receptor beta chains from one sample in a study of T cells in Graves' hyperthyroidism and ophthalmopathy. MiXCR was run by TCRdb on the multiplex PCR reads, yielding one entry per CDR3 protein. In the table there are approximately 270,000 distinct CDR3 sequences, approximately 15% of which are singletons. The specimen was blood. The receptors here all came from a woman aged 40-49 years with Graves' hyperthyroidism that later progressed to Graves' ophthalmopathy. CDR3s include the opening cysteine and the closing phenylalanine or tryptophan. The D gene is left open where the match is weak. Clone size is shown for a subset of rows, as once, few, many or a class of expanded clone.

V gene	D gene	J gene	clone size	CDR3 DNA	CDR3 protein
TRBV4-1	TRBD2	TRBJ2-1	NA	TGCGCCAGCAGCCAGCATGTACCGGGACTAAACGGCAATGAGCAGTTCTTC	CASSQHVPGLNGNEQFF
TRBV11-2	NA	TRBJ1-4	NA	TGTGCCAGCAGCTCCTTGCCAGGGCCTAATGAAAAACCGTTTTTT	CASSSLPGPNEKPFF
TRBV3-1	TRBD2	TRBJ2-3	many	TGTGCCAGCAGCCAGTCTCGGGAGGGCCGAGTCGCAGATACGCAGTATTTT	CASSQSREGRVADTQYF
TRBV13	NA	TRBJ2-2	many	TGTGCCAGCAGCTCGGGACTCCCGAACACCGGGGAGCTGTTTTTT	CASSSGLPNTGELFF
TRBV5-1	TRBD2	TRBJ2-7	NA	TGCGCCAGCAAGAGACTAGCGGGGTACGAGCAGTACTTC	CASKRLAGYEQYF
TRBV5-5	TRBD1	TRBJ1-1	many	TGTGCCAGCAGCTTGGTCTGGGACAGGATGGCTTTCTTT	CASSLVWDRMAFF
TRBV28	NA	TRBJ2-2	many	TGTGCCAGCAATGACGGGCGTCAGCTGTTTTTT	CASNDGRQLFF
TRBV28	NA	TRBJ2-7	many	TGTGCCAGCAGTTCACGGACAGCCATGATATACGAGCAGTACTTC	CASSSRTAMIYEQYF
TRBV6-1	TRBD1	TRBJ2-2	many	TGTGCCAGCAGTCGGGACAGGGAATCCGGGGAGCTGTTTTTT	CASSRDRESGELFF
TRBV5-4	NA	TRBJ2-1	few	TGTGCCAGCAGGCTTGACGCGAGCGGTACCAACAATGAGCAGTTCTTC	CASRLDASGTNNEQFF
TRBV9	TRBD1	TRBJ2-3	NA	TGTGCCAGCAGCGGAGGACAGGGGGCAACAGATACGCAGTATTTT	CASSGGQGATDTQYF
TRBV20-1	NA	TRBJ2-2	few	TGCAGTGCTGGAACTTCGGAGGCCGGGGAGCTGTTTTTT	CSAGTSEAGELFF
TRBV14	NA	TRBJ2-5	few	TGTGCCAGCAGCCAAGATCCCGAACACATGTTCGGGGAGACCCAGTACTTC	CASSQDPEHMFGETQYF
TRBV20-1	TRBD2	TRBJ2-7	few	TGCAGTGCTGTGGCGGGAGCCCACTACGAGCAGTACTTC	CSAVAGAHYEQYF
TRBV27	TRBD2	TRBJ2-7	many	TGTGCCAGCAGCCTAATAGCGGGAGGGCCCTACGAGCAGTACTTC	CASSLIAGGPYEQYF
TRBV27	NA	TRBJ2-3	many	TGTGCCAGCAGTAAACAATACAGGGAACCTAGCACAGATACGCAGTATTTT	CASSKQYREPSTDTQYF
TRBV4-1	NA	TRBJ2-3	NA	TGCGCCAGCAGCCAAGATTCGTACACGCAGTATTTT	CASSQDSYTQYF
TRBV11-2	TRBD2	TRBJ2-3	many	TGTGCCAGCAGCTGGGGGGGACTAGCGGTTTGGACAGATACGCAGTATTTT	CASSWGGLAVWTDTQYF
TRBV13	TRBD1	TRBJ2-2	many	TGTGCCAGCAGCTTAGGCGGGACAGGGCTTCACACCGGGGAGCTGTTTTTT	CASSLGGTGLHTGELFF
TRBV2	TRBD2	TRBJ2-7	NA	TGTGCCACTGCCCCTAGCGGAAAAAACTACGAGCAGTACTTC	CATAPSGKNYEQYF
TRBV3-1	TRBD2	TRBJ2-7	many	TGTGCCAGCAGGTCCAGCGGGAGGACCTTCGAGCAGTACTTC	CASRSSGRTFEQYF
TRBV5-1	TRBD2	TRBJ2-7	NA	TGCGCCAGCAGGGGGACTAGCGGGAGCCACGAGCAGTACTTC	CASRGTSGSHEQYF
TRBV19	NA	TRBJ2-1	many	TGTGCCAGTAGTACCGCACCGGTTGGGTTGAATGAGCAGTTCTTC	CASSTAPVGLNEQFF
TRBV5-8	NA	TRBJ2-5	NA	TGTGCCAGCAGCTTGGGGGGGCACCTACAAGAGACCCAGTACTTC	CASSLGGHLQETQYF
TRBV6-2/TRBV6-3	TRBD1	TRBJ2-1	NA	TGTGCCAGCAGAGCCGGGACAGGGGGCAATGAGCAGTTCTTC	CASRAGTGGNEQFF
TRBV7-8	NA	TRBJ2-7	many	TGTGCCAGCAGCGTACAGACTAGTCCCAACTTCTACGAGCAGTACTTC	CASSVQTSPNFYEQYF
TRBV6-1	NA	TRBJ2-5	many	TGTGCCACCCATTTGGGTAACCAAGAGACCCAGTACTTC	CATHLGNQETQYF
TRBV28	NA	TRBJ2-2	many	TGTGCCAGCACCGCAACGGGGGACACCGGGGAGCTGTTTTTT	CASTATGDTGELFF
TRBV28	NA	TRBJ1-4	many	TGTGCCAGCAGCACAGCAGGGGAGAGGGGTAATGAAAAACTGTTTTTT	CASSTAGERGNEKLFF
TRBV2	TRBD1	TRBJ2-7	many	TGTGCCAGCAGCGTGGACAGGGGGCATTCCTACGAGCAGTACTTC	CASSVDRGHSYEQYF
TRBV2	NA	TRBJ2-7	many	TGTGCCAGCCAATCGGGCAGGACAACCTACGAGCAGTACTTC	CASQSGRTTYEQYF